Here is one T cell receptor beta chain with its context. Its specificity is not known. The sequence runs out 3 residues before the end of the CDR3; the remainder is reconstructed from the germline J gene. The CDR3 is 15 amino acids. Germline-derived CDR1 and CDR2 are SGHRS and YFSETQ. This entry is derived from a study of T cells in women clearing cervical HPV infection. For the study at large: Blood came at first lesion visit for cases, post-clearance for controls. Overall study findings and caveats: Controls had more TRBV6-7 (approximately 0.15%) than cases (about 0.11%).

TCR beta CDR3 amplified by multiplex PCR from 950 to 1,500 ng genomic DNA. TCRdb keeps only in-frame clones here, not all; method: immunoSEQ multiplex PCR. The table counts fewer than 35,000 clones; around 6.8% lies in the top ten. Sequencing was carried out using blood buffy coat. The rearrangement joins TRBV5-1 to TRBJ2-2; the D gene is possibly TRBD2 (7 bases). The clonotype was recovered from a woman between 18 and 70 years old with a cervical HPV16 infection that either progressed to CIN3+ or cleared (not recorded which). CDR3 bases read: TGCGCCAGCAGCGGCGGGGGCTGGGGTAATTCACCG. The encoded protein is CASSGGGWGNSP. The CDR3, in full, reads CASSGGGWGNSPLFF.